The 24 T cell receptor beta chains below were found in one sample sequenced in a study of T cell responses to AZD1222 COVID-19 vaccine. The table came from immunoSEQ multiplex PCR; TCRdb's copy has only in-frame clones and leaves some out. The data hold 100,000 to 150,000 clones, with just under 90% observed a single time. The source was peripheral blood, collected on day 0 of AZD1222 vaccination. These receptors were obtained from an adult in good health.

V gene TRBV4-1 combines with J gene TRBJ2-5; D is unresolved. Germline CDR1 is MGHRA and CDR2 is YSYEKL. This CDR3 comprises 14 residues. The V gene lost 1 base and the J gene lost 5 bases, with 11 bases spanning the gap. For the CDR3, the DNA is TGCGCCAGCAGCCAAGGGGTCGGCGAGGAGACCCAGTACTTC. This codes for CASSQGVGEETQYF.

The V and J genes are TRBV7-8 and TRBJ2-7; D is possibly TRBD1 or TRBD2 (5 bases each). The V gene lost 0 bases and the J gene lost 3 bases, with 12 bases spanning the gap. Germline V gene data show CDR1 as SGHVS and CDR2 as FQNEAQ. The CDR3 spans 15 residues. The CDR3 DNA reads TGTGCCAGCAGCTTAGCCCCTGGGACGGACTACGAGCAGTACTTC. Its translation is CASSLAPGTDYEQYF.

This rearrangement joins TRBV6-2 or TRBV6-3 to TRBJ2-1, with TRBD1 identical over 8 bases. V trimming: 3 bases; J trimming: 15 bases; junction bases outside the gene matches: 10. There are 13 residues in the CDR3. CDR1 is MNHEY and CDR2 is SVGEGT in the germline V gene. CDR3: CASSYNPSGGSFF. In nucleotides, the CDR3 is TGTGCCAGCAGTTATAATCCCTCAGGGGGCTCGTTCTTC.

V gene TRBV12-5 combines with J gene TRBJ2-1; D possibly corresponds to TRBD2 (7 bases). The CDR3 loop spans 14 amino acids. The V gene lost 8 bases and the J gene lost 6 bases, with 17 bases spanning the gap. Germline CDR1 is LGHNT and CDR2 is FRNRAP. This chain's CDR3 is CASRGGSLANEQFF. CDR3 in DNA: TGTGCTAGTAGGGGGGGAAGTCTAGCCAATGAGCAGTTCTTC.

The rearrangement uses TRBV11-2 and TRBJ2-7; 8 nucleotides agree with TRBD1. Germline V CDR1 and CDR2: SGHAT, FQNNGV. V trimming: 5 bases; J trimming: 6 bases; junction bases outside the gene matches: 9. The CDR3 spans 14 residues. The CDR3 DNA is TGTGCCAGCAGCGCGCCCCAGGGGGCCCTCGAGCAGTACTTC. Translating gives CASSAPQGALEQYF.

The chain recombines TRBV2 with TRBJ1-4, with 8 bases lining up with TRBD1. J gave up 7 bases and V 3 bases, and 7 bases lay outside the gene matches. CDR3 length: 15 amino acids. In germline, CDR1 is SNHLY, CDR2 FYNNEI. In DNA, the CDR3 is TGTGCCAGCAGTGAGAAGACAGGGGTCCGTGAAAAACTGTTTTTT. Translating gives CASSEKTGVREKLFF.

CDR3 nucleotides: TGTGCCAGCAGTCCGACAGACGCTGAAGCTTTCTTT. This gives the protein CASSPTDAEAFF. This sequence joins TRBV28 and TRBJ1-1; TRBD1 might be the D (5 bases). The germline gives CDR1 MDHEN, CDR2 SYDVKM. This CDR3 is 12 amino acids long. V lost 5 bases and J 6 bases, leaving 10 bases between the germline ends.

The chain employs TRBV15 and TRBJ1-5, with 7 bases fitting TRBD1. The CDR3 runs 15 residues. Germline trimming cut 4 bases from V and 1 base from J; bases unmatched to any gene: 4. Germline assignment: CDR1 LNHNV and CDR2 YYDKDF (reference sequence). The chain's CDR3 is CATSTGTVSNQPQHF. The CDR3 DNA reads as TGTGCCACCAGCACAGGGACAGTAAGCAATCAGCCCCAGCATTTT.

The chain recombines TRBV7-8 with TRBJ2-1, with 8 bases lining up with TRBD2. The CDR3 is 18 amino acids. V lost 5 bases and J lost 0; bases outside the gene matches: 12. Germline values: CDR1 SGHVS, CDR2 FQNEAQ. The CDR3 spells CASSLLLAATSSYNEQFF. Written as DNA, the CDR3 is TGTGCCAGCAGCCTCTTACTAGCGGCCACGAGCTCCTACAATGAGCAGTTCTTC.

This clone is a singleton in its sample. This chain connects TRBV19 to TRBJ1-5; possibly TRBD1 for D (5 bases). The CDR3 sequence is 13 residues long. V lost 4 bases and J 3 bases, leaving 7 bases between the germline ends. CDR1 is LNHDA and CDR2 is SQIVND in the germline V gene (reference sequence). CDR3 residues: CASSSRDNQPQHF. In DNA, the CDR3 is TGTGCCAGTAGTAGCAGGGACAATCAGCCCCAGCATTTT.

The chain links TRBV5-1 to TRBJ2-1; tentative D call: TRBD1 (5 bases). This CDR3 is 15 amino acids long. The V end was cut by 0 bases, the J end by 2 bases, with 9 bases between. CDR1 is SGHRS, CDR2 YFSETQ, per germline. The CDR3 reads CASSLVGAPYNEQFF. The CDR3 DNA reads TGCGCCAGCAGCTTGGTAGGGGCCCCCTACAATGAGCAGTTCTTC.

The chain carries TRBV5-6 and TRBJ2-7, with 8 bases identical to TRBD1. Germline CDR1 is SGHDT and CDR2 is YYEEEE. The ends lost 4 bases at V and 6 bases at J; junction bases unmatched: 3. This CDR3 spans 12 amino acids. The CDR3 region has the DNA TGTGCCAGCAGCAGAACAGGGGGCGAGCAGTACTTC. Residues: CASSRTGGEQYF.

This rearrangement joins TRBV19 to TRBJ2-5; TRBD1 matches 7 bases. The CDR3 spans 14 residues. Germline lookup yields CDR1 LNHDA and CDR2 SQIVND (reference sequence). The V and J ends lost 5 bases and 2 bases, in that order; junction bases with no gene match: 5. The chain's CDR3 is CASSGATGQETQYF. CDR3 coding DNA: TGTGCCAGTAGTGGAGCGACAGGGCAAGAGACCCAGTACTTC.

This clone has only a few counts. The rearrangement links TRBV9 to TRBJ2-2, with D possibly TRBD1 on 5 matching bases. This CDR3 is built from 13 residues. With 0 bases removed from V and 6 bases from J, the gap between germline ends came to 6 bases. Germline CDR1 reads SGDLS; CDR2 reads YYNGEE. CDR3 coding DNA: TGTGCCAGCAGCGTAGCCAGGGCCGGGGAGCTGTTTTTT. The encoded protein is CASSVARAGELFF.

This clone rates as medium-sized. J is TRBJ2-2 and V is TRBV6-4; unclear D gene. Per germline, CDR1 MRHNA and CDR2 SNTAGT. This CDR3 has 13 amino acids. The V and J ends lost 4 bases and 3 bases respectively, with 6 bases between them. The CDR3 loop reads CASSGTDTGELFF. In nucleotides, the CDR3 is TGTGCCAGCAGTGGGACGGACACCGGGGAGCTGTTTTTT.

The CDR3 sequence is CASSWDHSYEQYF. The CDR3 DNA follows: TGTGCCAGCAGCTGGGACCACTCCTACGAGCAGTACTTC. The genes are TRBV2 and TRBJ2-7; TRBD1 or TRBD2 may be the D gene (5 bases each). V was cut by 6 bases and J by 0 bases, with 9 bases left in between. Germline CDR1 reads SNHLY; CDR2 reads FYNNEI. This CDR3 spans 13 amino acids.

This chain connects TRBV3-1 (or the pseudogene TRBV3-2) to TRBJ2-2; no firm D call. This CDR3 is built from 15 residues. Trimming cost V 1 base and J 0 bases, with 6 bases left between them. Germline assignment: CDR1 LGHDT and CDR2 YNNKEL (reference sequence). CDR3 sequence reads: CASSQAPPNTGELFF. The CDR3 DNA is TGTGCCAGCAGCCAAGCACCACCGAACACCGGGGAGCTGTTTTTT.

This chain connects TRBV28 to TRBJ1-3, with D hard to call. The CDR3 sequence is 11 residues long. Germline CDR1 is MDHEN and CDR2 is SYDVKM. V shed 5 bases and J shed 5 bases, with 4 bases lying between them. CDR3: CASSLRNTIYF. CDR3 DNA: TGTGCCAGCAGTCTCCGAAACACCATATATTTT.

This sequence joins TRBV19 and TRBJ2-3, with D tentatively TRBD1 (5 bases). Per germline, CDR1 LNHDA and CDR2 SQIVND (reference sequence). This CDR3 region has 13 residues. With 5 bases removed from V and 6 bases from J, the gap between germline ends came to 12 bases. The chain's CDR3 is CASSARTTDTQYF. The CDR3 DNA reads TGTGCCAGTAGTGCCCGGACAACGGATACGCAGTATTTT.

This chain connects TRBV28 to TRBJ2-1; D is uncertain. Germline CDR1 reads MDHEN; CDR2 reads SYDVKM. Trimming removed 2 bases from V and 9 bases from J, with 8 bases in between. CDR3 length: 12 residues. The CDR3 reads CASSLGLGEQFF. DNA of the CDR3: TGTGCCAGCAGTTTAGGGCTTGGTGAGCAGTTCTTC.

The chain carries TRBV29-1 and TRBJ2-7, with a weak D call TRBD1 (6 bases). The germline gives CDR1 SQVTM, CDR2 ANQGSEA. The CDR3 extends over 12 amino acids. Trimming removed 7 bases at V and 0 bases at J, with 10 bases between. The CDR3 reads CSATDSSYEQYF. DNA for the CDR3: TGCAGCGCCACGGACAGCTCCTACGAGCAGTACTTC.

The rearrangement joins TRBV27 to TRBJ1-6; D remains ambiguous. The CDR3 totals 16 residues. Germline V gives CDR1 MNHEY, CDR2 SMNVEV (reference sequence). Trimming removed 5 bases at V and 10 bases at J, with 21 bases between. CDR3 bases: TGTGCCAGCAGTCCCTCGGCGGGCACAGTGGAATCACCCCTCCACTTT. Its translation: CASSPSAGTVESPLHF.

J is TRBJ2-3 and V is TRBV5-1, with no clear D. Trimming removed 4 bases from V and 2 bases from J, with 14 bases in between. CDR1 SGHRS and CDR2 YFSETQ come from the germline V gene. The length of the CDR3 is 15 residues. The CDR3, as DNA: TGCGCCAGCAGCAAGTGGGGTACCGTCACAGATACGCAGTATTTT. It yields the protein CASSKWGTVTDTQYF.

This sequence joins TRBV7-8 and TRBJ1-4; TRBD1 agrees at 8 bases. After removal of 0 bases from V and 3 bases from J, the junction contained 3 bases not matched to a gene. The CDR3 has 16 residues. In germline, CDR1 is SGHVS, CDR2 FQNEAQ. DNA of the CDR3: TGTGCCAGCAGCTTAGCCCGGACAGGGCCTAATGAAAAACTGTTTTTT. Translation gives CASSLARTGPNEKLFF.